The T cell receptor beta chain described here comes from a study of OX40 agonist ivuxolimab in advanced cancers. The overall study: The study reported partial responses in three patients: one hepatocellular carcinoma, two cutaneous melanoma. The study's findings and limits: A proportion of nonresponders additionally exhibited low normalized T-cell clonal expansion.

Trimming removed 0 bases from V and 4 bases from J, with 7 bases in between. The CDR3 is 14 amino acids. CDR1 LNHNV and CDR2 YYDKDF come from the germline V gene (reference sequence). The protocol was immunoSEQ multiplex PCR, while the TCRdb copy is restricted to in-frame clones and leaves out a portion. The data hold around 48,000 clones, with approximately 84% observed a single time. Worth noting for this clone: Its antigen is currently unknown.

Sequenced here: CD4+ or CD8+ T cells sorted from blood, sampled in a trial of the OX40 agonist ivuxolimab. This sequence joins TRBV15 and TRBJ1-5; no definite D call. The sequence was collected from an adult with an advanced solid tumor such as melanoma, head and neck, liver or kidney cancer. The CDR3 DNA sequence: TGTGCCACCAGCAGAGAGGCCGCAAATCAGCCCCAGCATTTT. Its protein is CATSREAANQPQHF. Drawing the rest from reference TRBV15 and TRBJ1-5, the complete variable domain is DAMVIQNPRYQVTQFGKPVTLSCSQTLNHNVMYWYQQKSSQAPKLLFHYYDKDFNNEADTPDNFQSRRPNTSFCFLDIRSPGLGDTAMYLCATSREAANQPQHFGDGTRLSIL.